The present T cell receptor beta chain was sequenced within a study of human T cells and chemical hapten exposure. Findings and caveats of the study: Higher patch test scores went with higher counts of PT1 expanded TCRs.

The CDR3 length is 15 residues. V was cut by 2 bases and J by 0 bases, with 9 bases left in between. TCRdb re-called the RACE reads through MiXCR, storing one row per CDR3 protein. The top ten hold about a tenth of the sample, which has about 97,000 distinct CDR3 sequences, about 28% seen once. With regard to this clonotype: Its antigen is as yet unknown.

Time point in this sample: patch test 3, about 24 weeks after DPC sensitization. Treatment meaning: therapeutic diphenylcyclopropenone sensitization with weekly scalp DPC. Participating donors were patients with alopecia, aged 18 to 70 years, considered appropriate candidates for DPC. The J gene is TRBJ2-3, the V gene TRBV12-3 or TRBV12-4; D gene unclear. This receptor was taken from a man aged 35 to 55 with alopecia areata. Some clones in this sample may be carry-over from other donors' samples. The input for sequencing was whole blood, taken in connection with sensitization to the hapten diphenylcyclopropenone (DPC). The CDR3 sequence: CASSLRPRSTDTQYF. The DNA for the CDR3 is TGTGCCAGCAGTTTACGGCCCAGGAGCACAGATACGCAGTATTTT.